Described below is a single T cell receptor beta chain sequence and its context. This clone was recorded a few times. The specificity of this receptor is unknown. Because this receptor comes from a mouse, its gene names and germline sequences follow the mouse reference. With the read ending 4 residues before the CDR3 end, the germline J gene is used to fill in that end. The V and J ends are trimmed by 5 bases and 1 base, leaving 13 bases between them. The germline V gene supplies CDR1 MNHDT and CDR2 YYDKIL. There are 15 amino acids in the CDR3, from cysteine to phenylalanine inclusive. The DNA shown is the part of the CDR3 that was read: 33 bases, in frame from base 1. The data stem from a study of CD8+ T cells in alopecia areata (dated by TCRdb to the late 2010s). Concerning the study at large: Female C3H/HeJ recipients, 7-10 weeks old, were grafted with skin from C3H/HeJ donors with spontaneous alopecia (roughly 6-13 months old). In both human patients and the C3H/HeJ mouse model, the study applied high-throughput TCRbeta sequencing to look at T cell clonal expansion in alopecia areata. Human TCRbeta sequencing covered scalp tissue and sorted CD4+ and CD8+ peripheral blood T cells from patchy and totalis/universalis alopecia areata patients and healthy controls. Scalp clonality was compared across normal scalp (n=4), patchy alopecia areata scalp (n=8), and alopecia totalis/universalis scalp (n=8). RNA was obtained with the PAXgene miRNA kit for fixed scalp, the miRNeasy kit for PBMCs, and the RNeasy kit for mouse skin. TCRbeta CDR3 regions were amplified by immunoSEQ multiplex PCR using 35 Vbeta forward and 13 Jbeta reverse primers.

Preparation of the library involved the immunoSEQ multiplex PCR assay. RNA was extracted from all samples and reverse transcribed into cDNA as template for TCR sequencing. SuperScript III was used for first-strand cDNA synthesis, primed with a 2:1 mix of oligo-dT and random hexamers. Amplification bias was assessed with a synthetic immune receptor repertoire, and residual bias was removed computationally. Libraries were sequenced on Illumina HiSeq using 60 bp reads that covered the CDR3 and were read from J toward V. Per the source publication's procedure: After raw reads were preprocessed to remove errors, the CDR3 was defined following IMGT conventions as running from the conserved cysteine to phenylalanine. Clonality was computed as 1 minus the Shannon entropy, with the entropy normalized by log2 of the number of productive unique TCRs. Whether scalp clones were CD4 or CD8 was inferred by matching scalp TCRbeta sequences against CD4 and CD8 repertoires sorted from blood. TCRdb limited this immuneACCESS table to in-frame rearrangements with V and J called. A share of clones is missing; checked studies link under half to unresolved V genes, and the rest is unexplained. V and J calls and clone size come straight from that table; D and trimming were deduced from the DNA. Listed for this sample are around 300,000 clones, none observed only a single time. Less than 1.5% of the sample is taken by the ten largest.

Pooled mouse cutaneous lymph node cells were stained for CD4, CD8alpha, NKG2D, NKG2ACE and other markers, then sorted on a BD Influx. Study-level results and caveats: Compared with mice, TCR sequences shared between patients were less clear, possibly partly because of HLA diversity across the patient population. Scalp TCR repertoire analysis is complicated because resident alphabeta T cells in normal human skin are also sequenced, whereas mouse skin is dominated by gammadelta T cells. Compared with normal scalp, lesional scalp, particularly in alopecia totalis/universalis, had higher clonality and more expanded CD8+ clones, which suggests antigenic drive.

Here the chain combines TRBV17 and TRBJ2-4; possibly the D gene is TRBD1, per 6 matching bases. Sequenced material: CD4+ T cells sorted from a lymph node. The sequence was obtained from a C3H/HeJ mouse with alopecia areata. This strain of mice has MHC haplotype H2-k. The CDR3 DNA, read in part, is TGTGCTAGCAGTCAAATTCGACAGGGTCAAAAC. It translates as CASSQIRQGQN. The whole CDR3 sequence is CASSQIRQGQNTLYF.